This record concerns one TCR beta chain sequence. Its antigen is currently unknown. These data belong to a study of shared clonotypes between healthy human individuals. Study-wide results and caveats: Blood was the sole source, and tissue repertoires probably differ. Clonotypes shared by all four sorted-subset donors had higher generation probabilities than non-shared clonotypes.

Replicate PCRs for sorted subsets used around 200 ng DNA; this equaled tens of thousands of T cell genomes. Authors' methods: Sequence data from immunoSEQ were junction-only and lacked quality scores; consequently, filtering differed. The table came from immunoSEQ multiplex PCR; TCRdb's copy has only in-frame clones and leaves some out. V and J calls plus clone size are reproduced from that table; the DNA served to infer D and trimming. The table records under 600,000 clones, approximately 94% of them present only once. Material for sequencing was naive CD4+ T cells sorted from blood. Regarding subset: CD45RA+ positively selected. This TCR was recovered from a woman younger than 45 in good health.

CDR3 bases: TGTGCCAGCAGCTTGGTTCCGGGGGCTACAATTGGCTACACCTTC. Amino acids: CASSLVPGATIGYTF. The chain joins TRBV5-4 to TRBJ1-2, with D perhaps matching TRBD1 (6 bases). V lost 0 bases and J 7 bases, leaving 16 bases between the germline ends. This CDR3 region has 15 residues. Per the germline V gene, CDR1 is SGHNT and CDR2 is YYREEE (reference sequence).